This entry features one T cell receptor beta chain sequence. The CDR3 runs 16 residues. J gave up 7 bases and V 4 bases, and 13 bases lay outside the gene matches. Germline V CDR1 and CDR2: SGDLS, YYNGEE. As handled by the study authors: Amplified reference gene primers provided the basis for estimating nucleated cell counts. Clones were read by immunoSEQ multiplex PCR, and TCRdb kept only the in-frame ones, dropping some. The V and J calls and clone size were taken over from that table, and D and trimming were inferred from the DNA. This table has hundreds of thousands of clones, around 85% appearing once. This specimen comes from a study of blood T cell repertoires in COVID-19. Study background: Sites in the United States, Italy and Spain provided acute and convalescent COVID-19 samples. The cDNA or gDNA used as material had been derived from T cells, B-cell-depleted T cells, or PBMCs.

This chain joins TRBV9 and TRBJ2-1; 8 positions match TRBD2. Material: peripheral blood. The receptor's source is a middle-aged man with acute or convalescent COVID-19. The CDR3 here is CASSLSGLVPRNEQFF. In nucleotides, the CDR3 is TGTGCCAGCAGCCTATCGGGACTAGTTCCCCGGAATGAGCAGTTCTTC. The full variable domain, completed using reference TRBV9 and TRBJ2-1, is DSGVTQTPKHLITATGQRVTLRCSPRSGDLSVYWYQQSLDQGLQFLIQYYNGEERAKGNILERFSAQQFPDLHSELNLSSLELGDSALYFCASSLSGLVPRNEQFFGPGTRLTVL.